What follows is one T cell receptor beta chain and its context. What it recognizes is unknown. The data stem from a study of shared clonotypes between healthy human individuals. Whole-study context: CD4 naive and memory got three plates each, CD8 naive two, CD8 memory one.

Data came from immunoSEQ multiplex PCR; TCRdb stores just in-frame clones and leaves some out. Here the sample spans about 1.5 million clones, 95% to 99% being singletons. Findings of the study overall: The study sampled only blood, and tissue repertoires likely differ. Large depth notwithstanding, sorted-subset sequencing proved incomplete by rarefaction. Around 5.3% of naive CD4 clonotypes were shared across several donors.

Per germline, CDR1 SGHAT and CDR2 FQNNGV. This CDR3 has 15 amino acids. V lost 7 bases to trimming and J lost 1 base, with 16 bases between them. The genes are TRBV11-2 and TRBJ2-5; a possible D gene is TRBD2 (6 bases). The clonotype originates from a man aged 30 to 45 in good health. Material: naive CD4+ T cells sorted from blood. The subset denotes: CD45RA+ positively selected. CDR3 residues: CASNGGIIPQETQYF. The DNA of the CDR3 is TGTGCCAGCAATGGGGGGATAATCCCCCAAGAGACCCAGTACTTC.